The present TCR beta chain was sequenced within a study of molecular identifiers for immune sequencing clone quantification. The V gene lost 2 bases and the J gene lost 2 bases, with 5 bases spanning the gap. CDR1 and CDR2 (germline): GTSNPN, SVGIG (reference sequence). CDR3 length: 12 residues. This clonotype occurred many times. MiXCR, applied by TCRdb to the PCR reads, yields one record per CDR3 protein. The table includes around 470,000 distinct CDR3 sequences, roughly 23% detected once. The sequencing input was naive CD8+ T cells from blood, with Jurkat cell RNA spiked in. Subset described: FACS-sorted CD8+CD4-CCR7+CD45RA+ naive T cells. The TCR sequence derives from a human donor in good health. Some libraries in this study had Jurkat cell RNA spiked in. This sequence joins TRBV30 and TRBJ2-3; D gene uncertain. CDR3 residues: CAWSLATDTQYF. The CDR3 nucleotides are TGTGCCTGGAGTTTGGCCACAGATACGCAGTATTTT.